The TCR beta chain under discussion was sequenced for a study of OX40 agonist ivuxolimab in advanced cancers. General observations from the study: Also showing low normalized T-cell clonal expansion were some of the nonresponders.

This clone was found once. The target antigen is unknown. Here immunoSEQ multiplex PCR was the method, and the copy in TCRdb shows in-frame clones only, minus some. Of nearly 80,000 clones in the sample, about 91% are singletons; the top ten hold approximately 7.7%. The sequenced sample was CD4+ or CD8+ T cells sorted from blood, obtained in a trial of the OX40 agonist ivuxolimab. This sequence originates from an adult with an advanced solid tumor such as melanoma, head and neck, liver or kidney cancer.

CDR3 protein: CASSTGYTEAFF. The CDR3 DNA reads as TGTGCCAGCAGTACAGGGTACACTGAAGCTTTCTTT. The J gene is TRBJ1-1, the V gene TRBV28; TRBD1 is a possible D gene (6 bases). Germline assignment: CDR1 MDHEN and CDR2 SYDVKM. Trimming shortened V by 5 bases and J by 3 bases, and 7 bases separated the two germline ends. The CDR3 spans 12 residues.